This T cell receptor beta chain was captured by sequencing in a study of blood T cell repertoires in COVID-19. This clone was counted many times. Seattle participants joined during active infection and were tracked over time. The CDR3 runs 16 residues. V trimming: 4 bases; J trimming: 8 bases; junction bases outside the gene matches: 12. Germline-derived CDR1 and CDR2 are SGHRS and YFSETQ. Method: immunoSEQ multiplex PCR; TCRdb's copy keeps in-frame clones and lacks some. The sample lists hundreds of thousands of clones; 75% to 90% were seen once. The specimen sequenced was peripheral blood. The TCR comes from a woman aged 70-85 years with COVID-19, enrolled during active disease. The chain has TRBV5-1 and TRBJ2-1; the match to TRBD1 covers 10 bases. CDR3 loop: CASSNTGTGVGDEQFF. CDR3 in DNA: TGCGCCAGCAGCAACACCGGGACAGGGGTTGGCGATGAGCAGTTCTTC.